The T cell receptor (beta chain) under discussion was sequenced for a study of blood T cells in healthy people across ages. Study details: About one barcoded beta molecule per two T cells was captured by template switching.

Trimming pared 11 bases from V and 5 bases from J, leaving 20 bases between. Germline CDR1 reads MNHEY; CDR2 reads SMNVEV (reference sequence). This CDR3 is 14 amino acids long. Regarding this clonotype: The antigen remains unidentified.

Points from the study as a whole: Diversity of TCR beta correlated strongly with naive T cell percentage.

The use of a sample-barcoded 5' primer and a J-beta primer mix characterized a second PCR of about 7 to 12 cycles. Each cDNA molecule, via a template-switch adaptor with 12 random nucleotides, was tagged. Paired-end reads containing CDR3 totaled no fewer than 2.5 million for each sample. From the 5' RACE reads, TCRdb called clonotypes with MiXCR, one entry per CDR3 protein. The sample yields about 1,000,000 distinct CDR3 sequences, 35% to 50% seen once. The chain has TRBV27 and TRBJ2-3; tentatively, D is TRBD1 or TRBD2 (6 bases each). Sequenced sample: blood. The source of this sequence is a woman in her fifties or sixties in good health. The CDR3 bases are TGTGCCCCCATAAGCCGAGGGGGGCGAGATACGCAGTATTTT. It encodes CAPISRGGRDTQYF.